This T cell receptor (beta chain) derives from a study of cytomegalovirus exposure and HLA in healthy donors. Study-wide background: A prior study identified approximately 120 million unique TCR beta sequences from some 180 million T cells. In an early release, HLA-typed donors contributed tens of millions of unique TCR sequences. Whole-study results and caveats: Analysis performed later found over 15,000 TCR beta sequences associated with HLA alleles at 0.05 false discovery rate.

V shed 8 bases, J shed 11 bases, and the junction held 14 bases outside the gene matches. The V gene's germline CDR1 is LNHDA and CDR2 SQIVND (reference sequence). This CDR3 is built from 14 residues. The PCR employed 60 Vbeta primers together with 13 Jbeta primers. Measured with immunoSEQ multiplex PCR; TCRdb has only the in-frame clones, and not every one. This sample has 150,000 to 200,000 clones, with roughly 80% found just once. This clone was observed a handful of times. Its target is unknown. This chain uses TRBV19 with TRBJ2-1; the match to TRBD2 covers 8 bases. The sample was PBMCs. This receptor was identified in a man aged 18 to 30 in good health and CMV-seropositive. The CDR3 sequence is CASRVDGRALKQFF. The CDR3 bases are TGTGCCAGTCGCGTCGACGGGAGGGCCCTCAAGCAGTTCTTC.